This T cell receptor (beta chain) was captured in a study of blood T cell repertoires in COVID-19. About the research overall: Some COVID-19 samples were acute and others convalescent; all came from the United States, Italy and Spain. Sources were T cells, B-cell-depleted T cells, or PBMCs; the material itself was cDNA or gDNA.

The CDR3 loop spans 13 amino acids. The V gene lost 6 bases and the J gene lost 2 bases, with 10 bases spanning the gap. Germline CDR1 MDHEN, CDR2 SYDVKM. Authors' analysis steps: Quantification of nucleated cells was approximated via reference gene primer amplification. Clones were read by immunoSEQ multiplex PCR, and TCRdb kept only the in-frame ones, dropping some. From that table come the V and J calls and clone size; the DNA was used to work out D and trimming. Here the sample spans fewer than 250,000 clones, around 87% being singletons. The sequenced sample was peripheral blood. The source is a man between 60 and 70 years old with acute or convalescent COVID-19. The chain employs TRBV28 and TRBJ1-1; TRBD1 might be the D (5 bases). This chain's CDR3 is CASRQTVNTEAFF. The CDR3 region has the DNA TGTGCCAGCAGACAGACAGTTAACACTGAAGCTTTCTTT.